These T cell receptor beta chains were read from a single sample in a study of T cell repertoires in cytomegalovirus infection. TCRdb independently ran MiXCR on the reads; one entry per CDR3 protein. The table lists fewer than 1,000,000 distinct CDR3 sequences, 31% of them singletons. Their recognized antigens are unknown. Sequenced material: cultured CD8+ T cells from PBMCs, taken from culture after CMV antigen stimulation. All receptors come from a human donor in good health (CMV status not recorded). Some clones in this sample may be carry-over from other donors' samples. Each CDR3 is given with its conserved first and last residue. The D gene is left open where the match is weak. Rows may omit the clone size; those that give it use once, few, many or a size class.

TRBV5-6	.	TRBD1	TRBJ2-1	TGTGCCAGCAGCTTCTTATCCGGGACAGGGCTGGGGAATGAGCAGTTCTTC	CASSFLSGTGLGNEQFF
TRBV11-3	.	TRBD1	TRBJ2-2	TGTGCCAGCAGCTTCCGACAGGGGAGGGAGCTGTTTTTT	CASSFRQGRELFF
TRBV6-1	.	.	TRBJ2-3	TGTGCCAGCAGTGAAGCCTCGCGGGCGGCTTATACGCAGTATTTT	CASSEASRAAYTQYF
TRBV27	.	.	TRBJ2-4	TGTGCCAGCAGTCCGGGACACCTTAACATTCAGTACTTC	CASSPGHLNIQYF
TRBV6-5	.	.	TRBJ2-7	TGTGCCAGCAGTTCCTCGGACTCCTACGAGCAGTACTTC	CASSSSDSYEQYF
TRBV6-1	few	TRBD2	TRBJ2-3	TGTGCCAGCAGTGAAGAACTAGCGGGGGCGGCAGATACGCAGTATTTT	CASSEELAGAADTQYF
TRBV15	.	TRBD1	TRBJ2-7	TGTGCCACCAGCAGAGCGACGGTACAGGGGGACAACGAGCAGTACTTC	CATSRATVQGDNEQYF
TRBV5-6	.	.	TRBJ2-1	TGTGCCAGCAGCTTCCCCAGGGACATGTACAATGAGCAGTTCTTC	CASSFPRDMYNEQFF
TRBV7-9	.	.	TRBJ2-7	TGTGCCAGCAGCCCCGGGACGTCTTCCGTCGAGCAGTACTTC	CASSPGTSSVEQYF
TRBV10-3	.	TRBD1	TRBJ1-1	TGTGCCATCAGGCAAGGACAGGAGGGTACTGAAGCTTTCTTT	CAIRQGQEGTEAFF
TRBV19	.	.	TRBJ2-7	TGTGCCAGTAGTATAGGTCGCGGCCCGGGGTACGAGCAGTACTTC	CASSIGRGPGYEQYF
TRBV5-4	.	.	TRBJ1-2	TGTGCCAGCAGCTTGGGCAACCTACAGGGATTTAACTATGGCTACACCTTC	CASSLGNLQGFNYGYTF
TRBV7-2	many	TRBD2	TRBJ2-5	TGTGCCAGCAGTTTGGGGGTTCTAGCGGGGGCAATAAAAGAGACCCAGTACTTC	CASSLGVLAGAIKETQYF
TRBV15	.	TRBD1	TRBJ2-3	TGTGCCACCAGCTATGACAGGGACACAGATACGCAGTATTTT	CATSYDRDTDTQYF
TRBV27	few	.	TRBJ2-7	TGTGCCAGCAGTTTATCTACACCCACCTCCTACGAGCAGTACTTC	CASSLSTPTSYEQYF